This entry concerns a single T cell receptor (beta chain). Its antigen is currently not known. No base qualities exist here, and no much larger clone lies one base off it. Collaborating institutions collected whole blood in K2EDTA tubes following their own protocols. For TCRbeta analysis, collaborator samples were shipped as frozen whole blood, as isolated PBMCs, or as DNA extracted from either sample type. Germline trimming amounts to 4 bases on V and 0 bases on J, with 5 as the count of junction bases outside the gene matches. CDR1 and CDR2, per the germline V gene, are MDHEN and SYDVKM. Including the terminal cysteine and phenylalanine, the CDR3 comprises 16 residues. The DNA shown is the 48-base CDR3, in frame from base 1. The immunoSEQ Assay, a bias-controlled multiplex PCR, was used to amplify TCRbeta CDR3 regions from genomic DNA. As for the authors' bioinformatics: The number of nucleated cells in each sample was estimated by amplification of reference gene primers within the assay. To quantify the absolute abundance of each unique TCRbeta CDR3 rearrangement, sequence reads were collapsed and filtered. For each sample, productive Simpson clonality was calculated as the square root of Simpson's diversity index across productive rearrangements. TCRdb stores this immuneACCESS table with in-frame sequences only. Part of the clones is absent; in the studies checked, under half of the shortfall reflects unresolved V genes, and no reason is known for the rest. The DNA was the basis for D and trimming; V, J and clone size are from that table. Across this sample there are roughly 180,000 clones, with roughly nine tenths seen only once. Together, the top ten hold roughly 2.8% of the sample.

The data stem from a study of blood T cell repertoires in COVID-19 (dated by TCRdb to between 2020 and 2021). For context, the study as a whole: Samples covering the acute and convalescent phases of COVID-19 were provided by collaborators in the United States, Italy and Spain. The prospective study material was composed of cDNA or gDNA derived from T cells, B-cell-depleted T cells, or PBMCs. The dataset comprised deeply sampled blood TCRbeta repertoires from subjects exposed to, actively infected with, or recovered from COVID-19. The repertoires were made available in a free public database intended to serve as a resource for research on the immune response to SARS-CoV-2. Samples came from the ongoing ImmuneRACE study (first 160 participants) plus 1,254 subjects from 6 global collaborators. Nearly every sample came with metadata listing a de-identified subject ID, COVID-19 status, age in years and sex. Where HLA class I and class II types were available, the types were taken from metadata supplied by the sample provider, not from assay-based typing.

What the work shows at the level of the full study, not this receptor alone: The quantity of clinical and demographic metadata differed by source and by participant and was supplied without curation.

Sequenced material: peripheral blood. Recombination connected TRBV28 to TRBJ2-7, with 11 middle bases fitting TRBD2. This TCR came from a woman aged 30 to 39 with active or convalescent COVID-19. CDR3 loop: CASSYQTSGNSYEQYF. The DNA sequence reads TGTGCCAGCAGTTACCAGACTAGCGGGAACTCCTACGAGCAGTACTTC.